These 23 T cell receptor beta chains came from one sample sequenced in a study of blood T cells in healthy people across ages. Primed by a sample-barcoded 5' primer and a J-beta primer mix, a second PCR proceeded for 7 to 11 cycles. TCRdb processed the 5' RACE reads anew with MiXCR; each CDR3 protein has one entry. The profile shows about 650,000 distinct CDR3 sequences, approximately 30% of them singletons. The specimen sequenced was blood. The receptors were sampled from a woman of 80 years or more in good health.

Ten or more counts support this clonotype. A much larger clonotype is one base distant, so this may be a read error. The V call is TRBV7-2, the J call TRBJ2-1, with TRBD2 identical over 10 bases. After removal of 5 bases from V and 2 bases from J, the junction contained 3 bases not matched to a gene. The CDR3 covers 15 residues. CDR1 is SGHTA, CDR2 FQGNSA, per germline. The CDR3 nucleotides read TGTGCCAGCAGCATAACTAGCGGGGCCTACAATGAGCAGTTCTTC. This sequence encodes CASSITSGAYNEQFF.

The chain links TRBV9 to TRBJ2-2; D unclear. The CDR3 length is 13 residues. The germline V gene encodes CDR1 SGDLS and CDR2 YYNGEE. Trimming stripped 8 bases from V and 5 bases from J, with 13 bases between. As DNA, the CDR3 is TGTGCCAGTCGACCCAGCGAAACCGGGGAGCTGTTTTTT. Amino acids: CASRPSETGELFF.

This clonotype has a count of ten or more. The CDR3 spells CSARGRTAYSNQPQHF. CDR3 bases: TGCAGTGCTAGAGGACGGACAGCCTATAGCAATCAGCCCCAGCATTTT. The gene calls are TRBV20-1 and TRBJ1-5, with D maybe TRBD1 (6 bases). Trimming removed 1 base at V and 0 bases at J, with 13 bases between. This CDR3 contains 16 residues. In germline, CDR1 is DFQATT, CDR2 SNEGSKA (reference sequence).

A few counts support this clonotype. CDR3 region: CATSDPRVSGGAGDTQYF. In DNA form, the CDR3 reads TGTGCCACCAGTGACCCTAGGGTGAGCGGGGGGGCGGGAGATACGCAGTATTTT. The V and J genes are TRBV24-1 and TRBJ2-3; TRBD2 matches 10 bases. The CDR3 spans 18 residues. Germline V gene data show CDR1 as KGHDR and CDR2 as SFDVKD. Trimming at V came to 4 bases and at J to 5 bases, leaving 14 bases not matched to a gene.

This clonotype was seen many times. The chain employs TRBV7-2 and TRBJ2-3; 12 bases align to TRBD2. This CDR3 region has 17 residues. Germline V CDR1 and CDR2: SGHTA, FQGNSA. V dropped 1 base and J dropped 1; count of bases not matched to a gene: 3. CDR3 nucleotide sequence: TGTGCCAGCAGCTTAGTCTCTAGCGGGGGGGGCACAGATACGCAGTATTTT. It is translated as CASSLVSSGGGTDTQYF.

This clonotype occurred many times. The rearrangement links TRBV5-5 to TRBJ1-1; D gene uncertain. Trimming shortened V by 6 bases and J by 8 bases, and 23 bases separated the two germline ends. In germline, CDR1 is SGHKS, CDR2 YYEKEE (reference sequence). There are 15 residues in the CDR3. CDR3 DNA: TGTGCCAGCACCGACGTAAAGTCCTTGGGAGGAGAAGCTTTCTTT. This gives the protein CASTDVKSLGGEAFF.

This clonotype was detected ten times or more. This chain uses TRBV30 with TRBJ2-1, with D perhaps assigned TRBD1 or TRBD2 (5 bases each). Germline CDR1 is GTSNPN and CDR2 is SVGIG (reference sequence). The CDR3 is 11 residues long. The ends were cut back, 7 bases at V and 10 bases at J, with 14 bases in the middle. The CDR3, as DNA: TGTGCCTCAGAGAGGGGTTCGGAGCAGTTCTTC. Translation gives CASERGSEQFF.

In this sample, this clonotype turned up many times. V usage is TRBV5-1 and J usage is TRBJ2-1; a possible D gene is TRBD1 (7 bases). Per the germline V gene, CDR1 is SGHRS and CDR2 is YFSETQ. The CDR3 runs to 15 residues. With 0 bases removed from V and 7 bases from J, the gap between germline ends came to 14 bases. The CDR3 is CASSLAGAGGNEQFF. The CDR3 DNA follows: TGCGCCAGCAGCTTGGCGGGAGCAGGGGGTAATGAGCAGTTCTTC.

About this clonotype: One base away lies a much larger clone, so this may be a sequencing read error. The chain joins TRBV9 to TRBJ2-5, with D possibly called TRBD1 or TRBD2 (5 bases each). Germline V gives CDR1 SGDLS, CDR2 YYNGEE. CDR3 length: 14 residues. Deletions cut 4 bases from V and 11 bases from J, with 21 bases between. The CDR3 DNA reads TGTGCCAGCAGCCCGGCCGGGACCCTGAATGAGCAGTACTTC. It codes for CASSPAGTLNEQYF.

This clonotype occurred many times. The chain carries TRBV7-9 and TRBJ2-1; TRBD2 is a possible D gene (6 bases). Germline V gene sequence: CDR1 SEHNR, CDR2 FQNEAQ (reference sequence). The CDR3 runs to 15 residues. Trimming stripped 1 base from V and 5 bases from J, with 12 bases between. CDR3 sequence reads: CASSLVAGNNNEQFF. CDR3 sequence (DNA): TGTGCCAGCAGCTTAGTGGCGGGGAATAACAATGAGCAGTTCTTC. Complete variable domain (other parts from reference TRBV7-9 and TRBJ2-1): DTGVSQNPRHKITKRGQNVTFRCDPISEHNRLYWYRQTLGQGPEFLTYFQNEAQLEKSRLLSDRFSAERPKGSFSTLEIQRTEQGDSAMYLCASSLVAGNNNEQFFGPGTRLTVL.

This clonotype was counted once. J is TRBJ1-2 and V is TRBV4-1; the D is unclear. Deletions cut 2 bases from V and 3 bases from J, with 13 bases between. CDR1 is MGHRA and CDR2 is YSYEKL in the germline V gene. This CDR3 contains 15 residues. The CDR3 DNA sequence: TGCGCCAGCAGCCAAACTGGGGAGTCGGACTATGGCTACACCTTC. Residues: CASSQTGESDYGYTF.

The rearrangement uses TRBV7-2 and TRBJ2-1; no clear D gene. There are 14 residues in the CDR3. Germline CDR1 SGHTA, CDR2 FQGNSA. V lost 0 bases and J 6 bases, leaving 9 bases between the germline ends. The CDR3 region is CASSLAGPRNEQFF. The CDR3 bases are TGTGCCAGCAGCTTAGCCGGTCCACGCAATGAGCAGTTCTTC.

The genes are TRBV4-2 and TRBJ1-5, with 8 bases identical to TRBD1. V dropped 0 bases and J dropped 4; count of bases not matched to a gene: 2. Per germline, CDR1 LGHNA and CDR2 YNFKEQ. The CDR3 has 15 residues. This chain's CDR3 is CASSQETGGNQPQHF. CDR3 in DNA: TGTGCCAGCAGCCAAGAAACAGGGGGTAATCAGCCCCAGCATTTT.

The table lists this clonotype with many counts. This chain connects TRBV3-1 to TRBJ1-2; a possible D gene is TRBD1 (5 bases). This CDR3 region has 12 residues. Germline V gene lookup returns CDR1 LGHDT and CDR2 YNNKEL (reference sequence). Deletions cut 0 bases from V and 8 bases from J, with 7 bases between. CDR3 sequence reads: CASSQEGTGYTF. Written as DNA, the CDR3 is TGTGCCAGCAGCCAAGAGGGGACGGGCTACACCTTC.

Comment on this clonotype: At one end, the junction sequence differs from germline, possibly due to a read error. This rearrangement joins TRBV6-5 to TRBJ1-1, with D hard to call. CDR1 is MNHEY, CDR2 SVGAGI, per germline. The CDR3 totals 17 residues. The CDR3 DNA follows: TGTGCCGGCAGTTACTCGATGGGTGCGGGTCTCCACACTGAAGCTTTCTTT. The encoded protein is CAGSYSMGAGLHTEAFF.

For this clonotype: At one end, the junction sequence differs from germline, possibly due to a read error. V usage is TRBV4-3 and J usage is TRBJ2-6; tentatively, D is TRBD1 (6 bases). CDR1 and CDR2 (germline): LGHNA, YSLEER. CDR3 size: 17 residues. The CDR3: CASSQDVSQGGANVLTF. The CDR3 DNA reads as TGCGCCAGCAGTCAAGACGTGTCCCAGGGGGGGGCCAACGTCCTGACTTTC.

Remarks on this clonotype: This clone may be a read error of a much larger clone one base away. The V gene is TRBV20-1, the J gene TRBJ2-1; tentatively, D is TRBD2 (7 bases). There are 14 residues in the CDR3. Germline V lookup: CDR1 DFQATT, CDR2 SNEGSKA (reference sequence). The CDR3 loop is CSASGGPVYIEQFF. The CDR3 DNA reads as TGCAGTGCTAGCGGGGGGCCCGTCTACATTGAGCAGTTCTTC.

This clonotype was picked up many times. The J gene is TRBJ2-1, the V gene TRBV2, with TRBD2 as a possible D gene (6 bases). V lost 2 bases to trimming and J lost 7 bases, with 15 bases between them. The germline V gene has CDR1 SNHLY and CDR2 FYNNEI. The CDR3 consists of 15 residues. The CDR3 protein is CASSELGTSSNEQFF. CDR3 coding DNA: TGTGCCAGCAGTGAACTAGGTACTAGCTCTAATGAGCAGTTCTTC. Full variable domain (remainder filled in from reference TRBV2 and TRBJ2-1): EPEVTQTPSHQVTQMGQEVILRCVPISNHLYFYWYRQILGQKVEFLVSFYNNEISEKSEIFDDQFSVERPDGSNFTLKIRSTKLEDSAMYFCASSELGTSSNEQFFGPGTRLTVL.

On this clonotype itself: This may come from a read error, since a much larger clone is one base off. CDR3 loop: CASSKAGVSYNEQYF. The CDR3 DNA reads TGTGCCAGCAGCAAAGCAGGGGTTTCCTACAATGAGCAGTACTTC. The chain carries TRBV21-1 and TRBJ2-1; the table's D call, TRBD1, has no DNA check behind it. The closer fit of TRBJ2-7 to the DNA end suggests the J call may be wrong. TRBV21-1 is tagged as a pseudogene. The CDR3 has 15 amino acids.

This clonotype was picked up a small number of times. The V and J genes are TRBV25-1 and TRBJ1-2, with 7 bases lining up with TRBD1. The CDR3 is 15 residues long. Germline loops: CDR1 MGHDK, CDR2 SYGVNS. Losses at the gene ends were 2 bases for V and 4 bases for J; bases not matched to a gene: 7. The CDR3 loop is CASSEQSGGSYGYTF. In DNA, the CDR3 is TGTGCCAGCAGTGAACAGTCAGGGGGAAGCTATGGCTACACCTTC.

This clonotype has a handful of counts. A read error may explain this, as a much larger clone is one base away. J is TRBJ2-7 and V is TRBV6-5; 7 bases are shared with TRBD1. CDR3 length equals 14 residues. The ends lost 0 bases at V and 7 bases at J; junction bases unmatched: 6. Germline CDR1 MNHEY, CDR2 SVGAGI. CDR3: CASSYSTGYHEQYF. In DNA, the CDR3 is TGTGCCAGCAGTTACTCGACAGGGTACCATGAGCAGTACTTC.

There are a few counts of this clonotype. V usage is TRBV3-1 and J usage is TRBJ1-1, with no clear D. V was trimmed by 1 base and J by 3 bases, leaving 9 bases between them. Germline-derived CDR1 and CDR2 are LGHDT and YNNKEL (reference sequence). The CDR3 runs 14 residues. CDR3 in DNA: TGTGCCAGCAGCCAAGCCCCTAGGGACACTGAAGCTTTCTTT. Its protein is CASSQAPRDTEAFF. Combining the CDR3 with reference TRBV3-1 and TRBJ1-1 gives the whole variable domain DTAVSQTPKYLVTQMGNDKSIKCEQNLGHDTMYWYKQDSKKFLKIMFSYNNKELIINETVPNRFSPKSPDKAHLNLHINSLELGDSAVYFCASSQAPRDTEAFFGQGTRLTVV.

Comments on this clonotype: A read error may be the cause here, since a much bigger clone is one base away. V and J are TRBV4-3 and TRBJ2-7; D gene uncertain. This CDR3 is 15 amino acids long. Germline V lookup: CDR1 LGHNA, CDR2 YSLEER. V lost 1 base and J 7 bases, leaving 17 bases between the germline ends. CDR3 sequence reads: CASSQGTIQVDEQYF. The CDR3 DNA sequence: TGCGCCAGCAGCCAAGGTACTATCCAGGTGGATGAGCAGTACTTC.